These 11 T cell receptor beta chains were all obtained from the same sample, sequenced in a study of T cell responses to AZD1222 COVID-19 vaccine. Clones were read by immunoSEQ multiplex PCR, and TCRdb kept only the in-frame ones, dropping some. The sample has roughly 100,000 clones; around nine tenths are singletons. The specimen comprised peripheral blood, sampled 28 days after the second AZD1222 dose. The receptors were gathered from an adult who received the AZD1222 COVID-19 vaccine.

This rearrangement joins TRBV5-1 to TRBJ1-2; 8 positions agree with TRBD1. CDR3 length: 14 residues. CDR1 and CDR2 from the germline V gene are SGHRS and YFSETQ. V dropped 0 bases and J dropped 3; count of bases not matched to a gene: 1. Here the CDR3 reads CASSLAGQDYGYTF. The DNA for the CDR3 is TGCGCCAGCAGCTTGGCGGGACAGGACTATGGCTACACCTTC.

The chain couples TRBV3-1 (or the pseudogene TRBV3-2) to TRBJ2-1; 10 bases fit TRBD1. Germline CDR1 LGHDT, CDR2 YNNKEL (reference sequence). The ends lost 4 bases at V and 9 bases at J; junction bases unmatched: 12. This CDR3 contains 16 residues. This CDR3 reads CASSPHPGQGSLEQFF. For the CDR3, the DNA is TGTGCCAGCAGCCCCCACCCGGGACAGGGGTCTCTTGAGCAGTTCTTC.

The gene calls are TRBV5-4 and TRBJ2-3; 7 nucleotides agree with TRBD1. The CDR3 length is 16 residues. The junction had 9 bases not matched to a gene; V was cut back by 4 bases and J by 1 base. In germline, CDR1 is SGHNT, CDR2 YYREEE (reference sequence). CDR3: CASSHNRDSRTDTQYF. CDR3 nucleotide sequence: TGTGCCAGCAGCCACAATCGGGACAGCCGCACAGATACGCAGTATTTT.

This chain connects TRBV27 to TRBJ1-2; D call uncertain. The germline V gene has CDR1 MNHEY and CDR2 SMNVEV (reference sequence). The CDR3 runs 15 residues. The germline V and J ends were trimmed by 3 bases and 2 bases, with 13 bases remaining between them. The chain's CDR3 is CASSFWGTNNYGYTF. Here the CDR3 DNA reads TGTGCCAGCAGTTTTTGGGGAACTAACAACTATGGCTACACCTTC.

This clone appeared a few times. This chain links TRBV5-1 with TRBJ2-1; possible D gene TRBD2, 6 bases. CDR3 length: 13 amino acids. The V and J ends lost 4 bases and 2 bases respectively, with 7 bases between them. Germline lookup yields CDR1 SGHRS and CDR2 YFSETQ. The CDR3 region is CASSPGAYNEQFF. In nucleotides, the CDR3 is TGCGCCAGCAGCCCGGGAGCCTACAATGAGCAGTTCTTC.

The chain has TRBV7-2 and TRBJ1-2, with D uncertain. V lost 5 bases, J lost 7 bases, and 20 bases lay in between. CDR1 is SGHTA, CDR2 FQGNSA, per germline. The CDR3 loop spans 15 amino acids. CDR3 nucleotide sequence: TGTGCCAGCAGCCAACGGTTTCAACTGCTTCGTGGCTACACCTTC. Its translation: CASSQRFQLLRGYTF.

This sequence joins TRBV18 and TRBJ1-3; 9 bases match TRBD1. V shed 0 bases and J 3 bases; nucleotides not matched to a gene: 6. CDR3 length: 17 amino acids. From germline, CDR1 is KGHSH and CDR2 LQKENI. CDR3 in amino acids: CASSPPTGGLFGNTIYF. The CDR3, as DNA: TGTGCCAGCTCACCACCCACAGGGGGCCTCTTTGGAAACACCATATATTTT.

The table lists this clone with a few counts. CDR3 region: CASSEGQGVTYEQYF. The DNA of the CDR3 is TGTGCCAGCAGTGAAGGCCAGGGAGTCACCTACGAGCAGTACTTC. This chain joins TRBV6-1 and TRBJ2-7, with D possibly called TRBD1 or TRBD2 (5 bases each). V was cut by 1 base and J by 2 bases, with 12 bases left in between. The CDR3 is made up of 15 amino acids. The germline gives CDR1 MNHNS, CDR2 SASEGT.

The chain uses TRBV29-1 and TRBJ2-1, with D possibly being TRBD1 or TRBD2 (6 bases each). The V gene lost 5 bases and the J gene lost 8 bases, with 16 bases spanning the gap. The CDR3 runs to 13 residues. Germline CDR1 SQVTM, CDR2 ANQGSEA. The CDR3 loop is CSVHSGQIDEQFF. CDR3 DNA sequence: TGCAGCGTTCATAGCGGACAGATAGATGAGCAGTTCTTC.

J is TRBJ1-4 and V is TRBV3-1 (or the pseudogene TRBV3-2); D is ambiguous. Germline lookup yields CDR1 LGHDT and CDR2 YNNKEL (reference sequence). The V end was cut by 3 bases, the J end by 3 bases, with 8 bases between. This CDR3 is built from 14 residues. CDR3 DNA: TGTGCCAGCAGCCACGGGCGTTCTAATGAAAAACTGTTTTTT. It specifies CASSHGRSNEKLFF.

The V call is TRBV18, the J call TRBJ2-7; D not resolved. The V and J ends lost 0 bases and 3 bases respectively, with 6 bases between them. This CDR3 contains 13 residues. CDR1 is KGHSH and CDR2 is LQKENI in the germline V gene. This CDR3 reads CASSPPGFYEQYF. The CDR3 region has the DNA TGTGCCAGCTCACCACCCGGGTTCTACGAGCAGTACTTC.